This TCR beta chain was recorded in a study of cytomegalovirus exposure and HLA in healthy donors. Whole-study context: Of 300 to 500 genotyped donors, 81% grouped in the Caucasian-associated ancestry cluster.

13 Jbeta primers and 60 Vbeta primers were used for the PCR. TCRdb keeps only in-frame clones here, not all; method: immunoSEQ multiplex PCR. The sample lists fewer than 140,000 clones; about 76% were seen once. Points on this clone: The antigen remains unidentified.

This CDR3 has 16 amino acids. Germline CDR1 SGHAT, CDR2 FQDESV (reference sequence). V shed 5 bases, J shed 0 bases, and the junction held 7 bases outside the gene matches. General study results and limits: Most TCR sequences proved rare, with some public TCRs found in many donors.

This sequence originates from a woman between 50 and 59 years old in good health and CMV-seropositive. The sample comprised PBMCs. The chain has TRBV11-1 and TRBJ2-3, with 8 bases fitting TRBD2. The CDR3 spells CASSHWTSTSTDTQYF. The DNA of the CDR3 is TGTGCCAGCAGCCATTGGACTAGCACTAGCACAGATACGCAGTATTTT.